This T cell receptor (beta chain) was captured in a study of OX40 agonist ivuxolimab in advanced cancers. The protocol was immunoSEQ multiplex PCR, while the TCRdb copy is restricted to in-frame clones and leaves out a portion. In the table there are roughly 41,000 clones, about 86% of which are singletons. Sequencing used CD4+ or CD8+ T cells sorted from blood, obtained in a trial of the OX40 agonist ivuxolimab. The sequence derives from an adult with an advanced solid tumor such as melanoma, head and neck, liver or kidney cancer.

The CDR3: CASSYGAGNSGNTIYF. The CDR3 DNA follows: TGTGCCAGCAGTTACGGGGCAGGCAACTCTGGAAACACCATATATTTT. V usage is TRBV6-5 and J usage is TRBJ1-3; maybe TRBD1 (5 bases). V was clipped by 2 bases and J by 0 bases, with 11 bases between them. Germline V gene lookup returns CDR1 MNHEY and CDR2 SVGAGI. CDR3 length: 16 residues.